These 24 T cell receptor beta chains came from one sample sequenced in a study of T cell responses to AZD1222 COVID-19 vaccine. TCRdb's table, derived via immunoSEQ multiplex PCR, lists solely in-frame clones and lacks some. This sample yields roughly 110,000 clones, of which around 91% are seen a single time; around 7.6% belongs to the top ten. The material was peripheral blood, obtained 28 days after the second AZD1222 dose. These receptors came from an adult who received the AZD1222 COVID-19 vaccine.

V and J are TRBV7-8 and TRBJ1-5; D perhaps matches TRBD1 (5 bases). The germline CDR1 and CDR2 sequences are SGHVS and FQNEAQ. The CDR3 extends over 14 amino acids. Trimming pared 5 bases from V and 7 bases from J, leaving 15 bases between. CDR3 nucleotides: TGTGCCAGCAGCCTCCCAGGGCCCGGCCAGCCCCAGCATTTT. This encodes CASSLPGPGQPQHF.

The CDR3 here is CASRARDFLQETQYF. CDR3 sequence (DNA): TGTGCCAGCAGAGCCCGGGACTTCTTACAAGAGACCCAGTACTTC. The gene calls are TRBV7-6 and TRBJ2-5, with a tentative D call TRBD2 (6 bases). Germline V CDR1 and CDR2: SGHVS, FNYEAQ. V was clipped by 6 bases and J by 2 bases, with 16 bases between them. This CDR3 has 15 amino acids.

This chain uses TRBV7-2 with TRBJ2-3; D remains ambiguous. Germline V gene sequence: CDR1 SGHTA, CDR2 FQGNSA. Trimming pared 2 bases from V and 0 bases from J, leaving 15 bases between. This CDR3 region has 17 residues. The CDR3 DNA reads TGTGCCAGCAGCTTACAAGTAAACCCCCGGAGCACAGATACGCAGTATTTT. It is translated as CASSLQVNPRSTDTQYF. The full variable domain, with the rest looked up from reference TRBV7-2 and TRBJ2-3, is GAGVSQSPSNKVTEKGKDVELRCDPISGHTALYWYRQSLGQGLEFLIYFQGNSAPDKSGLPSDRFSAERTGGSVSTLTIQRTQQEDSAVYLCASSLQVNPRSTDTQYFGPGTRLTVL.

V usage is TRBV7-2 and J usage is TRBJ2-1; perhaps TRBD1 as D (6 bases). The germline V and J ends were trimmed by 7 bases and 6 bases, with 13 bases remaining between them. CDR3 length: 13 residues. Per germline, CDR1 SGHTA and CDR2 FQGNSA. This CDR3 is CASNPQGTNEQFF. The CDR3 nucleotides read TGTGCCAGCAACCCTCAGGGGACCAATGAGCAGTTCTTC.

The genes are TRBV27 and TRBJ2-1; D remains unclear. Germline loops: CDR1 MNHEY, CDR2 SMNVEV (reference sequence). V was cut by 5 bases and J by 3 bases, with 5 bases left in between. CDR3 length: 12 residues. The DNA of the CDR3 is TGTGCCAGCAGTCGACTCTACAATGAGCAGTTCTTC. Its protein is CASSRLYNEQFF.

V is TRBV7-2 and J is TRBJ2-3, with 14 bases aligning to TRBD2. With 5 bases clipped from V and 1 base from J, the junction kept 11 bases outside the gene matches. CDR1 SGHTA and CDR2 FQGNSA come from the germline V gene. CDR3 length equals 19 residues. CDR3: CASSGRLAGGPFGTDTQYF. CDR3 sequence (DNA): TGTGCCAGCAGCGGAAGACTAGCGGGGGGGCCCTTCGGCACAGATACGCAGTATTTT.

The genes are TRBV5-4 and TRBJ2-2; TRBD1 matches at 11 bases. J lost 4 bases, V lost 7 bases, and 6 bases had no gene match. Looked up from germline, CDR1 is SGHNT and CDR2 is YYREEE (reference sequence). This CDR3 is 15 amino acids long. The CDR3 spells CASSIGQGATGELFF. Here the CDR3 DNA reads TGTGCCAGCTCCATAGGACAGGGGGCCACCGGGGAGCTGTTTTTT.

This sequence joins TRBV5-1 and TRBJ1-5; 7 bases map to TRBD1. CDR1 is SGHRS and CDR2 is YFSETQ in the germline V gene. The CDR3 extends over 15 amino acids. The J segment lost 1 base and the V segment lost 1 base, leaving 2 bases of the junction unmatched. In DNA form, the CDR3 reads TGCGCCAGCAGCTTGACGGGACAGAGCAATCAGCCCCAGCATTTT. Translating it yields CASSLTGQSNQPQHF.

The genes are TRBV6-2 or TRBV6-3 and TRBJ2-3, with D perhaps TRBD2 (5 bases). Germline CDR1 and CDR2: MNHEY and SVGEGT. The CDR3 length is 15 residues. Trimming left V 1 base short and J 4 bases short, with 12 bases between. The CDR3 spells CASSYFGRGADTQYF. DNA for the CDR3: TGTGCCAGCAGTTACTTTGGACGGGGTGCAGATACGCAGTATTTT.

The rearrangement uses TRBV21-1 and TRBJ1-4. TRBV21-1 is reported as a pseudogene. This CDR3 has 15 amino acids. CDR3 in DNA: TGTGCCAGCAGCAAAGTCGGGAAGCGGGGTGAAAAACTGTTTTTT. This sequence encodes CASSKVGKRGEKLFF.

The chain links TRBV3-1 (or the pseudogene TRBV3-2) to TRBJ2-5, with 7 bases fitting TRBD2. This CDR3 spans 17 amino acids. Losses at the gene ends were 0 bases for V and 0 bases for J; bases not matched to a gene: 7. CDR1 and CDR2 from the germline V gene are LGHDT and YNNKEL (reference sequence). The CDR3 protein is CASSQDFGRGNQETQYF. The CDR3 DNA reads as TGTGCCAGCAGCCAAGATTTCGGGCGGGGGAACCAAGAGACCCAGTACTTC.

In this sample, this clone turned up once. This chain uses TRBV29-1 with TRBJ1-1; D is unresolved. The CDR3 is made up of 11 amino acids. Looked up from germline, CDR1 is SQVTM and CDR2 is ANQGSEA. The V gene lost 2 bases and the J gene lost 5 bases, with 6 bases spanning the gap. CDR3 amino acids: CSVERYTEAFF. The CDR3 DNA sequence: TGCAGCGTTGAAAGGTATACTGAAGCTTTCTTT.

This chain connects TRBV2 to TRBJ2-7; D may be TRBD1 (6 bases). The CDR3 length is 16 residues. V was shortened by 6 bases and J by 0 bases, with 18 bases between the two germline ends. Germline lookup yields CDR1 SNHLY and CDR2 FYNNEI. CDR3 protein: CASRLGQRSSSYEQYF. The CDR3 region has the DNA TGTGCCAGCAGGCTCGGACAGCGATCATCCTCCTACGAGCAGTACTTC.

The chain recombines TRBV6-1 with TRBJ2-7, with 10 bases aligning to TRBD1. The CDR3 contains 15 residues. The junction had 5 bases not matched to a gene; V was cut back by 3 bases and J by 3 bases. Germline V gene data show CDR1 as MNHNS and CDR2 as SASEGT. CDR3 loop: CASSEGTGANYEQYF. Written as DNA, the CDR3 is TGTGCCAGCAGTGAGGGGACAGGGGCTAACTACGAGCAGTACTTC.

This chain joins TRBV12-3 or TRBV12-4 and TRBJ2-1; D unresolved. There are 11 residues in the CDR3. V gave up 6 bases and J gave up 8 bases, with 8 bases separating them. The CDR3 sequence: CASRAGHEQFF. The DNA for the CDR3 is TGTGCCAGCAGGGCCGGCCATGAGCAGTTCTTC.

The chain joins TRBV9 to TRBJ1-1; tentative D call: TRBD1 (6 bases). Trimming took off 3 bases at V and 11 bases at J, with 17 bases between the two ends. CDR3 length equals 13 residues. Germline CDR1 is SGDLS and CDR2 is YYNGEE. CDR3 sequence (DNA): TGTGCCAGCAGCGCTCAGGGGCAGAGGCGTGCTTTCTTT. It translates to CASSAQGQRRAFF.

The chain is built from TRBV5-1 and TRBJ2-1; 7 bases match TRBD2. Germline V lookup: CDR1 SGHRS, CDR2 YFSETQ. The CDR3 runs to 14 residues. V was pared by 7 bases and J by 10 bases, with 14 bases of the junction left unmatched. CDR3 in DNA: TGCGCCAGCGGCCCCGGGAGGCAAGATTCCGAGCAGTTCTTC. Its translation is CASGPGRQDSEQFF.

This clone was counted once. The chain uses TRBV5-6 and TRBJ1-4; a possible D gene is TRBD1 (5 bases). Germline values: CDR1 SGHDT, CDR2 YYEEEE. V lost 0 bases to trimming and J lost 8 bases, with 26 bases between them. This CDR3 region has 19 residues. CDR3 region: CASSLGQGRGLGMGEKLFF. DNA of the CDR3: TGTGCCAGCAGCTTGGGCCAAGGGCGGGGCCTTGGGATGGGAGAAAAACTGTTTTTT.

The chain employs TRBV9 and TRBJ1-1; D not resolved. This CDR3 comprises 13 residues. V lost 5 bases and J 2 bases, leaving 10 bases between the germline ends. Per the germline V gene, CDR1 is SGDLS and CDR2 is YYNGEE. The CDR3, as DNA: TGTGCCAGCAGTCTCTACACAAACACTGAAGCTTTCTTT. Translation gives CASSLYTNTEAFF.

The chain combines TRBV7-2 with TRBJ2-1, with 14 positions matching TRBD2. J gave up 9 bases and V 1 base, and 2 bases lay outside the gene matches. The V gene's germline CDR1 is SGHTA and CDR2 FQGNSA. The CDR3 sequence is 15 residues long. In nucleotides, the CDR3 is TGTGCCAGCAGCTTAGTGACTAGCGGGGGGGTTGAGCAGTTCTTC. As protein: CASSLVTSGGVEQFF.

V and J are TRBV7-8 and TRBJ1-6, with unresolved D. The CDR3 consists of 15 residues. The germline V and J ends were trimmed by 5 bases and 7 bases, with 15 bases remaining between them. CDR1 SGHVS and CDR2 FQNEAQ come from the germline V gene. The CDR3 bases are TGTGCCAGCAGCCTAATCTCTCAGAGGAATTCACCCCTCCACTTT. Translating it yields CASSLISQRNSPLHF. The whole variable domain, filled in from reference TRBV7-8 and TRBJ1-6, reads GAGVSQSPRYKVAKRGQDVALRCDPISGHVSLFWYQQALGQGPEFLTYFQNEAQLDKSGLPSDRFFAERPEGSVSTLKIQRTQQEDSAVYLCASSLISQRNSPLHFGNGTRLTVT.

The chain has TRBV6-5 and TRBJ1-5; D ambiguous. CDR1 MNHEY and CDR2 SVGAGI come from the germline V gene. The CDR3 sequence is 14 residues long. Trimming removed 4 bases from V and 5 bases from J, with 12 bases in between. CDR3 DNA sequence: TGTGCCAGCAGTTTCGGGGATACCGATCAGCCCCAGCATTTT. Its translation: CASSFGDTDQPQHF.

This chain links TRBV7-2 with TRBJ1-5, with 7 bases that match TRBD1. The length of the CDR3 is 14 residues. V shed 5 bases, J shed 4 bases, and the junction held 5 bases outside the gene matches. Germline loops: CDR1 SGHTA, CDR2 FQGNSA. CDR3 amino acids: CASSTGQPNQPQHF. CDR3 nucleotide sequence: TGTGCCAGCAGCACGGGACAGCCGAATCAGCCCCAGCATTTT.

V gene TRBV24-1 combines with J gene TRBJ2-1; 7 bases are shared with TRBD2. The CDR3 length is 14 residues. With V trimmed by 5 bases and J by 9 bases, 9 bases remained unmatched. The V gene's germline CDR1 is KGHDR and CDR2 SFDVKD. The CDR3 is CATSVGGGGGEQFF. CDR3 DNA sequence: TGTGCCACCAGTGTGGGGGGGGGTGGTGGTGAGCAGTTCTTC.